Sequencing of this T cell receptor beta chain was carried out in a study of cytomegalovirus exposure and HLA in healthy donors. Germline V CDR1 and CDR2: SGHDT, YYEEEE. V shed 4 bases, J shed 3 bases, and the junction held 9 bases outside the gene matches. The CDR3 is made up of 15 amino acids. Primers: 60 Vbeta forward and 13 Jbeta reverse. TCRdb's table, derived via immunoSEQ multiplex PCR, lists solely in-frame clones and lacks some. Among under 95,000 clones listed, 79% were seen once. The chain recombines TRBV5-6 with TRBJ2-5, with 7 bases lining up with TRBD1. The TCR originated in a woman aged 40 to 50 in good health and CMV-seropositive. What was sequenced was PBMCs. The DNA for the CDR3 is TGTGCCAGCAGCGGAGACAGGGAAAGAGAAGAGACCCAGTACTTC. Residues: CASSGDREREETQYF.